This T cell receptor beta chain was sequenced for a study of blood T cells in healthy people across ages. Sample-barcoded 5' priming and a J-beta primer mix drove a second PCR of about 6 to 12 cycles. One entry per CDR3 protein results from TCRdb running MiXCR on the 5' RACE reads. The sample lists about 970,000 distinct CDR3 sequences, 45% to 60% occurring once. Study-level points and caveats: In long-lived donors, naive CD4+ cell counts and diversity exceeded those of aged donors. Estimated diversity across one million T cells was deemed an underestimate. Shifts in expanded clonotypes may have been confounded by donor CMV status, which was unknown. Across the age range, TCR beta diversity per million T cells fell in a roughly linear way.

Germline CDR1 is DFQATT and CDR2 is SNEGSKA (reference sequence). V trimming: 3 bases; J trimming: 13 bases; junction bases outside the gene matches: 14. The CDR3 sequence is 15 residues long. The table lists this clonotype with a count of one. Its target is not known. The sample consisted of blood. The TCR comes from a woman in her fifties or sixties in good health. V usage is TRBV20-1 and J usage is TRBJ2-4; TRBD2 matches at 11 bases. In DNA, the CDR3 is TGCAGTGCTAGGGAGACTAGCGGGGCCCGACGGGAGCAGTACTTC. Its translation: CSARETSGARREQYF.